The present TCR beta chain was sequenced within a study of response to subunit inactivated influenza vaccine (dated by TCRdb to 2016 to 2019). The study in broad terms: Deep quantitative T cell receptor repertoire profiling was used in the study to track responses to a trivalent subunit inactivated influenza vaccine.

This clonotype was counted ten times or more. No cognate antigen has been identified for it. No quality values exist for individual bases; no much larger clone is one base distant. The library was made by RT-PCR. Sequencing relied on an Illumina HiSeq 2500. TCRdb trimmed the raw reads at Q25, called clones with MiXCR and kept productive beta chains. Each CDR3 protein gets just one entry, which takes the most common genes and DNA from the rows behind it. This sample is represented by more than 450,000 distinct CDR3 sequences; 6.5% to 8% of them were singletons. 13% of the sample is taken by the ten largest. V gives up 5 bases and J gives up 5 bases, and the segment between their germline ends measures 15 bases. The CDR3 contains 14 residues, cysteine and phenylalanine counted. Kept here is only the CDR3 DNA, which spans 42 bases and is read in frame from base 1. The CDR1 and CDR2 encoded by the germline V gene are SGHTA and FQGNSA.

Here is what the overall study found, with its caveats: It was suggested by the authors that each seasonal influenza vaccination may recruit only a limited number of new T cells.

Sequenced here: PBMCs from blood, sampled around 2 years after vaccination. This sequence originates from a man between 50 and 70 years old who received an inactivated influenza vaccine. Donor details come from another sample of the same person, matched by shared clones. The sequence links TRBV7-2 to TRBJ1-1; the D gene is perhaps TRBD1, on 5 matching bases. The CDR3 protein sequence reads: CASSLGRLATEAFF. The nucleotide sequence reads TGTGCCAGCAGCCTGGGACGTTTGGCTACTGAAGCTTTCTTT.